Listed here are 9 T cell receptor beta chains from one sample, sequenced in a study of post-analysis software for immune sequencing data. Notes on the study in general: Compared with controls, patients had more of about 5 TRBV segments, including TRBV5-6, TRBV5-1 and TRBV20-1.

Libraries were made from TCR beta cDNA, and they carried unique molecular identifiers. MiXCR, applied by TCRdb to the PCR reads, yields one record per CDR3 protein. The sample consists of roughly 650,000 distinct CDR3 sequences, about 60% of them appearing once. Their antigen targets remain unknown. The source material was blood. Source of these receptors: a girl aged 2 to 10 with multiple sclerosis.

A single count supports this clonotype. The chain's CDR3 is CASGPGGQPADTQYF. The DNA for the CDR3 is TGTGCCAGCGGTCCAGGGGGACAGCCGGCAGATACGCAGTATTTT. The chain combines TRBV12-3 or TRBV12-4 with TRBJ2-3, with 7 positions matching TRBD1. This CDR3 is built from 15 residues. Unmatched junction bases numbered 12, after V lost 8 bases and J lost 4 bases.

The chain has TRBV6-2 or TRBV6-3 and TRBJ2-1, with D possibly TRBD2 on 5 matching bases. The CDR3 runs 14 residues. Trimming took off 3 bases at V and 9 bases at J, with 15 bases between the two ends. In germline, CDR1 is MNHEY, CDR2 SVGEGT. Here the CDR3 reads CASSYWPGSPEQFF. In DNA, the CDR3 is TGTGCCAGCAGTTATTGGCCGGGATCACCTGAGCAGTTCTTC.

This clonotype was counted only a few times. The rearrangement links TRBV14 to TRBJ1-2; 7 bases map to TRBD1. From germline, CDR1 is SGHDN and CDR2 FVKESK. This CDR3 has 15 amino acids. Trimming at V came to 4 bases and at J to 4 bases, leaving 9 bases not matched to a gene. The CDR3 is CASSPRSDRPYGYTF. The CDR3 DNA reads TGTGCCAGCAGCCCACGATCGGACAGGCCCTATGGCTACACCTTC.

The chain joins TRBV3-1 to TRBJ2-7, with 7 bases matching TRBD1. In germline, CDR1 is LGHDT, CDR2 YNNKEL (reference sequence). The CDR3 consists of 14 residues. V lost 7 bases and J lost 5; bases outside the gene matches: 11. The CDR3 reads CASTSSSQGHEQYF. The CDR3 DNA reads TGTGCCAGCACGTCTTCCTCACAGGGGCACGAGCAGTACTTC.

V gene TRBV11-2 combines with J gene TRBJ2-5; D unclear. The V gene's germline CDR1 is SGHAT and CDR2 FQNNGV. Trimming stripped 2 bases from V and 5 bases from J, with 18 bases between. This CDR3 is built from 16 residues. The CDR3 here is CASSLSQLSTGETQYF. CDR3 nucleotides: TGTGCCAGCAGCTTAAGCCAGCTTTCTACCGGCGAGACCCAGTACTTC.

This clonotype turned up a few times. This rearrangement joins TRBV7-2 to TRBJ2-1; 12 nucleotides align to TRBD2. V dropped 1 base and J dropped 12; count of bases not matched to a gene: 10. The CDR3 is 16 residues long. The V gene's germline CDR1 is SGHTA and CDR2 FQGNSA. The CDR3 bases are TGTGCCAGCAGCTTAGGCCTAGCGGGGGGGCAGGTTGGGCAGTTCTTC. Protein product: CASSLGLAGGQVGQFF.

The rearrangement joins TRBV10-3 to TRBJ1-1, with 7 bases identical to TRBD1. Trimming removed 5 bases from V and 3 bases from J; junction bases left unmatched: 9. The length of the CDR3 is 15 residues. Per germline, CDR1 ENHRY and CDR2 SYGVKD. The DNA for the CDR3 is TGTGCCATCAGTTACAGGGGAGGCTCCGACACTGAAGCTTTCTTT. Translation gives CAISYRGGSDTEAFF.

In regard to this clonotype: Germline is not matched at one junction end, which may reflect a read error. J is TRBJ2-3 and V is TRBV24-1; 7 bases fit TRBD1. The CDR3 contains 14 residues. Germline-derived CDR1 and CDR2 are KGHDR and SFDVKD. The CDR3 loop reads CAASDQGVQDTQYF. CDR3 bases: TGTGCCGCCAGTGATCAGGGGGTGCAAGATACGCAGTATTTT.

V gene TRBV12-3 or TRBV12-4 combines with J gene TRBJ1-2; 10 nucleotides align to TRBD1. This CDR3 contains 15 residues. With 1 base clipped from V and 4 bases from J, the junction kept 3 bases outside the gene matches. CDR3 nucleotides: TGTGCCAGCAGTTTAGGACAGGGGGCCATCTATGGCTACACCTTC. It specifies CASSLGQGAIYGYTF.